This T cell receptor (beta chain) was captured by sequencing in a study of T cell responses to AZD1222 COVID-19 vaccine. Study as a whole: It was second doses at about 4 or about 12 weeks that were pooled. Whole-study results and caveats: Spike-spanning, vaccine-associated CD4 TCRs were dominant at 160-218 and 743-854.

Repertoires were generated with immunoSEQ multiplex PCR, while TCRdb's copy carries only in-frame clones and drops some. The sample includes 60,000 to 70,000 clones, over 75% of them seen just once. The CDR3 sequence is 13 residues long. With 7 bases removed from V and 1 base from J, the gap between germline ends came to 10 bases. Of note for this clone: Its antigen is not identified.

Sequences were derived from peripheral blood, sampled on day 0 of AZD1222 vaccination. This sequence was found in an adult in good health. The chain couples TRBV12-3 or TRBV12-4 to TRBJ2-5; D uncertain. Here the CDR3 reads CASTRSVQETQYF. The CDR3 coding sequence is TGTGCCAGCACCCGATCGGTCCAAGAGACCCAGTACTTC.